This T cell receptor beta chain was identified in a study of shared T cell receptors in the human thymus. Here immunoSEQ multiplex PCR was the method, and the copy in TCRdb shows in-frame clones only, minus some. The sample records 630,000 or so clones, about 90% being singletons. CDR1 is LGHNA, CDR2 YNFKEQ, per germline. The CDR3 totals 18 residues. With 0 bases clipped from V and 5 bases from J, the junction kept 12 bases outside the gene matches. These data also featured in a second study, about human thymus T cells. That work states: Corrective surgery for congenital heart defects was being performed on the healthy Finnish infants who served as donors. The thymus was resected at corrective cardiac surgery. Both thymic and peripheral blood repertoires showed apparently biased V and J usage. Thymic TCR repertoires of unrelated people reportedly overlapped highly.

This clonotype originated in a boy younger than two with a congenital heart defect. Source material: thymocytes. The chain is built from TRBV4-2 and TRBJ1-4, with TRBD1 matching over 7 bases. CDR3 amino acids: CASSQEKRGGTANEKLFF. CDR3 DNA: TGTGCCAGCAGCCAAGAAAAAAGAGGAGGGACAGCAAATGAAAAACTGTTTTTT.